The text below deals with one TCR beta chain. This entry is derived from a study of cytomegalovirus exposure and HLA in healthy donors. A multiplex PCR was run with 60 Vbeta primers and 13 Jbeta primers. The data were produced by immunoSEQ multiplex PCR, yet TCRdb's version contains in-frame clones alone and is incomplete. The sample has under 150,000 clones, about four fifths seen once; the top ten hold over 1.5%. The germline V and J ends were trimmed by 4 bases and 14 bases, with 21 bases remaining between them. The CDR3 loop spans 14 amino acids. Germline V gene lookup returns CDR1 SGHRS and CDR2 YFSETQ.

The rearrangement joins TRBV5-1 to TRBJ1-4; TRBD1 might be the D (5 bases). Sequencing used PBMCs. This clonotype was sampled from a woman between 18 and 30 years old in good health and CMV-seronegative. Written as DNA, the CDR3 is TGCGCCAGCAGCGGGACCGGGGGAAAGGTCAGGCTGTTTTTT. It is translated as CASSGTGGKVRLFF.